The present T cell receptor (beta chain) was sequenced within a study of T cell responses to AZD1222 COVID-19 vaccine. Regarding the study as a whole: Two doses of AZD1222 preceded a rise in Spike-specific TCR breadth and depth. Spike-wide vaccine-associated CD4 TCRs dominated at 160-218 and 743-854.

The assay was immunoSEQ multiplex PCR, and TCRdb's table has in-frame clones only and misses some. The sample holds 70,000 to 90,000 clones, 70% to 90% seen once. The sample holds a few counts of this clone. Antigen: not known. Germline CDR1 ENHRY, CDR2 SYGVKD. The CDR3 has 13 residues. V was cut by 6 bases and J by 2 bases, with 11 bases left in between. Pooled together were second doses at about 4 or about 12 weeks. The TCR was taken from an adult who received the AZD1222 COVID-19 vaccine. Sequenced here: peripheral blood, sampled 28 days after the second AZD1222 dose. The chain links TRBV10-3 to TRBJ2-7; D is tentatively TRBD1 or TRBD2 (5 bases each). The CDR3 loop reads CAIRGPVAYEQYF. The CDR3 nucleotides are TGTGCCATCAGGGGACCAGTCGCCTACGAGCAGTACTTC.